The clone carrying this T cell receptor (beta chain) was seen a single time. Sequenced by immunoSEQ multiplex PCR; TCRdb stores in-frame clones only, minus some. The sample carries 260,000 or so clones, about 80% recorded once. Living in about two dozen US areas, the participants were between about 18 and 100 years of age. All exposed participants met a person with COVID-19 within 2 weeks before entering the study. The data belong to a study of blood T cell repertoires in COVID-19. Study summary: In each case, the material was cDNA or gDNA derived from T cells, B-cell-depleted T cells, or PBMCs.

This CDR3 contains 15 residues. Looked up from germline, CDR1 is MNHEY and CDR2 is SVGEGT. V lost 2 bases and J lost 2, with 12 bases in between. Sequencing was performed on PBMCs or T cells enriched from blood (not recorded which). This clonotype originated in a woman aged 40 to 50 who had been exposed to COVID-19. This sequence joins TRBV6-2 or TRBV6-3 and TRBJ1-2; possibly TRBD1 for D (5 bases). The CDR3 bases are TGTGCCAGCAGTTACGGCGCAAAGGGGAACTATGGCTACACCTTC. Protein product: CASSYGAKGNYGYTF.